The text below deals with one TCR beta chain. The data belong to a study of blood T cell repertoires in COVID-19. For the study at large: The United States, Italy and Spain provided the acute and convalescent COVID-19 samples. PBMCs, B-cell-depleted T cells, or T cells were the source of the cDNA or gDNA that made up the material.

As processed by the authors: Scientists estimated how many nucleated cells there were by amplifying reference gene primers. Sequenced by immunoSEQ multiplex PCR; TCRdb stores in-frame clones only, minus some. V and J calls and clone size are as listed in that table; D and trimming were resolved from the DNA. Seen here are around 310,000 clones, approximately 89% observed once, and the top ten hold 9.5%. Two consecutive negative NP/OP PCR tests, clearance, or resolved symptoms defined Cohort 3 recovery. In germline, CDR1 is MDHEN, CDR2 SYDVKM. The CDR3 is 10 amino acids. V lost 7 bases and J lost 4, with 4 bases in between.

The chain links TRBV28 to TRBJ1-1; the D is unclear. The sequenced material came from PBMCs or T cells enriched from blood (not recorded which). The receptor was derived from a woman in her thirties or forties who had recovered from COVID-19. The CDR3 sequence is CASTGTEAFF. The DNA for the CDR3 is TGTGCCAGCACCGGCACTGAAGCTTTCTTT.